This T cell receptor beta chain originates from a study of shared clonotypes between healthy human individuals. The CDR3 consists of 15 residues. Trimming stripped 1 base from V and 3 bases from J, with 12 bases between. CDR1 is MNHEY, CDR2 SMNVEV, per germline (reference sequence). The assay was immunoSEQ multiplex PCR, and TCRdb's table has in-frame clones only and misses some. The sample includes about 2,200,000 clones, roughly 91% seen only once; the top ten take under 2%. This clone occurred once. CD45RO-negative CD8 cells positively selected for CCR7 made up the naive population, which excluded terminally differentiated effector memory CD45RA+ cells.

V is TRBV27 and J is TRBJ1-1, with D possibly being TRBD1 (5 bases). The source is a man between 18 and 29 years old in good health. Some clones in this sample may be carry-over from other donors' samples. The sequenced material came from naive CD8+ T cells from PBMCs. CDR3 region: CASSLYGGLDTEAFF. CDR3 nucleotide sequence: TGTGCCAGCAGTTTATATGGGGGTCTGGACACTGAAGCTTTCTTT.